This TCR beta chain emerged from a study of cytomegalovirus exposure and HLA in healthy donors (dated by TCRdb to 2016 to 2017). Looking at the study overall: According to an earlier analysis of several hundred of the donors, about 170 million T cells yielded 117 million unique TCR beta sequences and approximately 300 Gb of sequence data. Approximately 330 gigabases of sequencing data and around 80 million unique TCR sequences made up an early release that covered over 550 HLA-typed donors. Among roughly 370 genotyped donors of the cohort, an average of around 240,000 unique TCR beta nucleotide sequences were sequenced per donor, roughly 18% of them non-productive. Besides the first cohort of under 700 subjects, a separate validation cohort made up of 120 or so different subjects was used. In an earlier analysis of 587 of the donors, high-throughput TCR beta sequencing was used to judge whether each TCR beta V gene segment behaved as functional or pseudogenic. A later genetic analysis used genome-wide SNP genotypes for about 65% of the roughly 700 donors, treating that subset as a discovery cohort. Typing coverage differed by locus: A, B, C, DRB1 and DQB1 were typed in about 620-640 donors, DQA1 in 500 to 550, DPA1 in around 610, and DPB1 in 472. The genetic ancestry cluster associated with self-reported Caucasian donors included over 80% of the approximately 430 genotyped donors. In the later analysis, no new phenotypic data were used to find candidate immune exposures; instead, reliance was placed on TCR beta sequences and their occurrence across donors. Every discovery cohort repertoire had been produced on one sequencing platform. Alongside the repertoire data, information on donor age, sex, ethnicity and CMV serostatus was compiled. The study used immunosequencing to profile the T cell repertoires of approximately 640 subjects and linked those repertoires to cytomegalovirus serostatus. In a later analysis, previously published TCR beta repertoires from about 640 donors were re-analyzed and high-resolution HLA genotyping was added so that TCR occurrence patterns could be studied. To predict cytomegalovirus infection status, the study brought together high-throughput TCR immunosequencing, statistical association of individual TCRs with disease status, and machine learning. The study aimed to test whether cataloging public T cell receptors could reveal signatures of past pathogen exposure. Class I and class II HLA loci were covered by the typing at four-digit resolution. Because of strong linkage in the cohort, roughly 5 DR-DQ haplotypes were treated as single units for association and clustering.

The library was built by means of the immunoSEQ multiplex PCR assay. For the multiplex PCR, a mixture combining 60 forward primers for TCR Vbeta segments and 13 reverse primers for TCR Jbeta segments was used. The CDR3 region of rearranged TCR beta genes was amplified from genomic DNA by a multiplex PCR assay. The Illumina HiSeq System was used to sequence the amplified TCR beta libraries as 87-base-pair reads. The original methods were these. In a later analysis, tens of millions of unique TCR beta chains were counted across the 650 to 750 repertoires, and approximately 11 million of these chains were shared by at least two donors. A nearest-neighbor algorithm error-corrected the raw reads and collapsed the reads into unique sequences, merging closely related sequences to remove PCR and sequencing errors. CDR3 sequences were aligned to IMGT reference sequences to assign V, D and J gene segments. For a sequence to be retained, at least a six-nucleotide match to both a V gene segment and a J gene segment was required. Rearrangements were called productive when the CDR3 lacked stop codons and stayed in frame with V and J; all others were non-productive. CDR3 was defined by IMGT convention, running from the second conserved V-encoded cysteine to the conserved J-encoded phenylalanine. In an earlier analysis of more than 550 of the donors, sequences lacking an unambiguous match to a single V gene segment were excluded. In an earlier analysis of 587 of the donors, a V segment was called functional when productive rearrangements were above 56.7%, and segregating when the standard deviation between donors exceeded 5%. A statistical classification framework was built to diagnose cytomegalovirus status from the catalog of TCR beta chain sequences. V and J gene assignment, in a later analysis, came from comparing TCR nucleotide sequences with IMGT/GENE-DB human TR gene sequences. Using the TCRdist pipeline, a later analysis assigned CDR3 sequences along with most-parsimonious VDJ recombination scenarios. In a later analysis, each TCR beta chain was defined by its CDR3 amino acid sequence together with its V-gene family, and reads lacking a unique V-gene family were excluded. In a later analysis, 550 to 650 highly shared, low-generation-probability nucleotide sequences were removed to address suspected cross-contamination and a sequencing artifact. In a later analysis, a clonal expansion index was calculated for each public chain from normalized within-repertoire ranks of inferred template counts. Generation probabilities in a later analysis came from a VDJ recombination model fitted to out-of-frame rearrangements, and those results were checked against IGoR. In a later analysis, TCR-TCR, TCR-HLA and TCR-CMV co-occurrence was scored with hypergeometric tests, and a repertoire-size bias correction was applied to TCR pairs. In a later analysis, false discovery rates were estimated by permuting HLA or CMV assignments 20 times. A later analysis grouped co-occurring TCRs with DBSCAN, adding TCRdist sequence similarity when clustering within HLA-allele-positive subsets. Repertoires with fewer than 30,000 or more than 120,000 public chains, plus five repertoires with anomalous nucleotide sharing, were excluded from co-occurrence clustering. Not all clones reach the TCRdb copy of this immuneACCESS table, which keeps in-frame sequences only. Checked studies attribute under half of the gap to unresolved V genes and leave the rest unexplained. V and J calls and clone size come straight from that table; D and trimming were deduced from the DNA. In all, the sample holds more than 130,000 clones, and 70% to 80% of those were seen once. The ten largest clones take up approximately 5.1% of the sample.

Details on this clone: Its antigen remains undetermined. Base qualities are not provided; no much larger clone lies one nucleotide away.

In total, 630 or so healthy bone marrow donors made up the cohort. At the time of sampling, every cohort member was nominally healthy, though immune exposures that went unrecorded were likely present. The donor was CMV seronegative and was included in the group of several hundred seronegative cohort members. Every donor gave a peripheral blood sample, and the peripheral blood mononuclear cells from that sample were used for TCR beta sequencing. Genomic DNA extraction from the blood cell samples was performed with the Qiagen DNeasy Blood Extraction Kit. Inclusive of the bounding cysteine and phenylalanine, the CDR3 is 14 residues long. Of the read, only the CDR3 DNA is kept; its 42 bases are in frame from base 1. From the germline V gene, CDR1 is SQVTM and CDR2 is ANQGSEA. Trimming removed 6 bases from V and 0 bases from J; the gene matches leave 6 bases unexplained. General findings and caveats noted by the study authors: Correlated functional status among segregating V segments might be attributable to linkage disequilibrium, but an unknown experimental factor could not be ruled out. Most TCR sequences were observed very rarely across donors, whereas some public TCRs were present in many individuals. This cohort had only TCR beta chains sequenced, and the lack of alpha or paired-chain data limited which features could be detected. Compared with the roughly 700-donor mean, donors in an Asian-associated ancestry cluster had fewer N-insertions in productive TCRs, according to a later genetic analysis. Sequencing depth was assumed to be roughly uniform across donors in the presence/absence analyses, though that assumption may not hold. A further reported finding was that TCR beta sequences accurately predicted the HLA-A and HLA-B alleles for most subjects in the first cohort. In a later analysis, TCR association rates were found to vary across HLA loci, with the most associated TCRs seen for DRB1 alleles and the fewest for HLA-C alleles. Several of the top co-occurrence clusters appeared to be linked to parvovirus B19, influenza, CMV and Epstein-Barr virus, according to a later analysis. According to a later analysis, most CMV-associated TCR beta chains appeared to be HLA-restricted, and the HLA associations seemed to be driven largely by CMV exposure. V-gene and J-gene trimming of TCR beta chains was associated with a missense DCLRE1C variant in a later genetic analysis, and the association was replicated in an independent cohort. Some IMGT-functional V segments, including TRBV6-2 and TRBV6-3, could not be told apart with the 87-base-pair reads, so those segments were excluded. Because counts were too low, 15 to 20 rarely observed V segments, including chromosome 9 orphons, were excluded from the earlier analysis of about 500 of the donors. Strong co-occurrence of HLA alleles, especially DR and DQ, made assigning TCR associations to individual alleles difficult. Specific HLA alleles were associated with 15,000 to 20,000 TCR beta sequences at a false discovery rate of 0.05 in a later analysis. A group of highly shared sequence variants was considered likely to be a technical artifact of the sequencing pipeline. Because HLA typing was unavailable for some donors at each locus, only the typed subset was used in association tests. A total of 164 TCR beta chains were listed by the study as associated with cytomegalovirus. The authors suggested that the approach could potentially be extended to other disease states and immunological phenotypes. CMV serostatus was the only immune exposure information available for the cohort. In vitro tests confirmed that a few of the cytomegalovirus-associated TCR beta chains recognize cytomegalovirus antigens. An earlier analysis of approximately 600 of the donors showed that most TCR beta V segments appeared in productive rearrangements either about 87% or about 30% of the time, which broadly matched IMGT annotations. A later analysis found that HLA-associated TCR beta chains were more clonally expanded and had lower generation probabilities than equally common non-associated chains. The classifier was reported to diagnose cytomegalovirus status with high specificity and sensitivity in both the original and validation cohorts.

The sequencing sample was made of PBMCs. The chain is assembled from TRBV29-1 and TRBJ2-7; TRBD1 lines up with 9 middle nucleotides. The receptor was derived from a male donor in good health and CMV-seronegative. The DNA sequence is given as TGCAGCGTCGCTGGACAGGGGTCCTCCTACGAGCAGTACTTC. Protein translation: CSVAGQGSSYEQYF.